This TCR beta chain is drawn from a study of cytotoxic CD8 clonotypes in ibrutinib-treated CLL. The data were produced by immunoSEQ multiplex PCR, yet TCRdb's version contains in-frame clones alone and is incomplete. The table shows around 21,000 clones, with roughly 72% occurring only once. V dropped 7 bases and J dropped 8; count of bases not matched to a gene: 19. Germline V lookup: CDR1 SQVTM, CDR2 ANQGSEA. CDR3 length equals 16 residues. Sequencing was performed on PBMCs, taken before ibrutinib treatment. The chain links TRBV29-1 to TRBJ2-1; 8 bases agree with TRBD2. The TCR was taken from a human donor with chronic lymphocytic leukemia. Here the CDR3 reads CSGRGGWLAGGDEQFF. For the CDR3, the DNA is TGCAGCGGCCGGGGAGGGTGGCTAGCGGGCGGGGATGAGCAGTTCTTC.